Below are 30 T cell receptor beta chains sequenced from a single sample in a study of blood T cell repertoires in COVID-19. Sequencing used immunoSEQ multiplex PCR; TCRdb keeps in-frame clones, though not all of them. The profile shows over 100,000 clones, more than 65% of them singletons. The sequenced sample consisted of peripheral blood. The receptors were gathered from a woman at least 80 years old with active or convalescent COVID-19.

This clone appeared a few times. The rearrangement joins TRBV6-1 to TRBJ1-6; the D is unclear. Germline values: CDR1 MNHNS, CDR2 SASEGT. This CDR3 contains 16 residues. V lost 4 bases and J lost 0, with 10 bases in between. This CDR3 reads CASSAFVGSYNSPLHF. The CDR3 DNA reads TGTGCCAGCAGTGCATTTGTCGGCTCCTATAATTCACCCCTCCACTTT.

Here the CDR3 reads CASSQDPSGLYSGANVLTF. CDR3 in DNA: TGTGCCAGCAGCCAAGATCCCAGCGGGCTGTACTCTGGGGCCAACGTCCTGACTTTC. The chain links TRBV3-1 (or the pseudogene TRBV3-2) to TRBJ2-6; tentatively, D is TRBD2 (6 bases). CDR1 and CDR2 from the germline V gene are LGHDT and YNNKEL (reference sequence). The CDR3 has 19 amino acids. V was clipped by 0 bases and J by 0 bases, with 15 bases between them.

CDR3 residues: CASSLQRREVTTGELFF. CDR3 nucleotides: TGTGCCAGCAGCCTTCAGAGGCGGGAGGTGACCACCGGGGAGCTGTTTTTT. This chain joins TRBV7-2 and TRBJ2-2; 8 bases align to TRBD2. CDR1 and CDR2 from the germline V gene are SGHTA and FQGNSA. Germline trimming cut 5 bases from V and 4 bases from J; bases unmatched to any gene: 12. The CDR3 is made up of 17 amino acids.

The chain is built from TRBV28 and TRBJ2-1; TRBD1 agrees at 9 bases. CDR3 size: 19 residues. Germline CDR1 MDHEN, CDR2 SYDVKM. The ends lost 3 bases at V and 7 bases at J; junction bases unmatched: 19. The CDR3 sequence is CASSLWQTPADRGTNEQFF. CDR3 coding DNA: TGTGCCAGCAGTTTGTGGCAGACCCCCGCGGACAGGGGCACGAATGAGCAGTTCTTC.

This chain connects TRBV24-1 to TRBJ2-5; 10 bases match TRBD2. Germline CDR1 reads KGHDR; CDR2 reads SFDVKD. V gave up 4 bases and J gave up 5 bases; unmatched junction bases: 6. The CDR3 is made up of 15 amino acids. As DNA, the CDR3 is TGTGCCACCAGTGAGCCCACGGGACTAGCGGAGACCCAGTACTTC. Translation gives CATSEPTGLAETQYF.

The chain joins TRBV2 to TRBJ1-3; a possible D gene is TRBD1 (6 bases). Trimming took off 7 bases at V and 3 bases at J, with 19 bases between the two ends. CDR1 and CDR2 from the germline V gene are SNHLY and FYNNEI. There are 16 residues in the CDR3. The CDR3 is CASNPPPDRGGNTIYF. CDR3 in DNA: TGTGCCAGCAACCCTCCTCCGGACAGAGGTGGAAACACCATATATTTT.

J is TRBJ1-1 and V is TRBV5-1; no reliable D call. The V gene lost 0 bases and the J gene lost 0 bases, with 9 bases spanning the gap. Germline V gene data show CDR1 as SGHRS and CDR2 as YFSETQ. The CDR3 runs 15 residues. The CDR3 loop reads CASSLEVTLNTEAFF. The CDR3 DNA reads as TGCGCCAGCAGCTTGGAAGTCACATTGAACACTGAAGCTTTCTTT.

CDR3 region: CASSARFTSSYNSPLHF. CDR3 DNA sequence: TGTGCCAGCAGTGCAAGATTTACGAGCTCCTATAATTCACCCCTCCACTTT. The V call is TRBV14, the J call TRBJ1-6; no definite D call. Trimming removed 6 bases from V and 0 bases from J, with 15 bases in between. The CDR3 extends over 17 amino acids. The germline V gene has CDR1 SGHDN and CDR2 FVKESK.

V and J are TRBV19 and TRBJ1-5; the D gene is possibly TRBD1 (5 bases). The germline V and J ends were trimmed by 5 bases and 1 base, with 12 bases remaining between them. The CDR3 has 15 residues. Germline lookup yields CDR1 LNHDA and CDR2 SQIVND (reference sequence). CDR3 DNA: TGTGCCAGTAGTCAGCCCTCAGGGAGCAATCAGCCCCAGCATTTT. Its protein is CASSQPSGSNQPQHF.

The V gene is TRBV6-5, the J gene TRBJ1-2; tentatively, D is TRBD1 (5 bases). V was clipped by 6 bases and J by 0 bases, with 11 bases between them. Germline V gene sequence: CDR1 MNHEY, CDR2 SVGAGI. CDR3 length: 14 residues. The CDR3 bases are TGTGCCAGCAGGGACTACAGGTCTAACTATGGCTACACCTTC. Amino acids: CASRDYRSNYGYTF.

This sequence joins TRBV3-1 (or the pseudogene TRBV3-2) and TRBJ1-6; no clear D. This CDR3 spans 17 amino acids. With 1 base removed from V and 6 bases from J, the gap between germline ends came to 16 bases. Germline CDR1 and CDR2: LGHDT and YNNKEL (reference sequence). DNA for the CDR3: TGTGCCAGCAGCCAAGCCGGGTTCCCGACGGGTAATTCACCCCTCCACTTT. Translated, it gives CASSQAGFPTGNSPLHF.

This rearrangement joins TRBV19 to TRBJ2-2; weak D call: TRBD1 (5 bases). V lost 0 bases, J lost 7 bases, and 9 bases lay in between. The CDR3 totals 14 residues. CDR1 LNHDA and CDR2 SQIVND come from the germline V gene (reference sequence). CDR3 region: CASSIDRVGGELFF. The CDR3 coding sequence is TGTGCCAGTAGTATAGACAGGGTGGGCGGGGAGCTGTTTTTT.

This chain links TRBV7-6 with TRBJ2-2, with 15 bases lining up with TRBD2. Germline CDR1 and CDR2: SGHVS and FNYEAQ. V was clipped by 5 bases and J by 4 bases; unmatched bases: 5. The CDR3 sequence is 17 residues long. CDR3 in DNA: TGTGCCAGCAGCAAGGGACTAGCGGGAGGTAGCACCGGGGAGCTGTTTTTT. It codes for CASSKGLAGGSTGELFF.

The J gene is TRBJ2-1, the V gene TRBV6-5; 10 bases match TRBD2. Germline CDR1 is MNHEY and CDR2 is SVGAGI. The CDR3 is 15 amino acids. Trimming at V came to 6 bases and at J to 3 bases, leaving 5 bases not matched to a gene. CDR3 sequence (DNA): TGTGCCAGCAGAGTAACTAGCGGGGTCTACAATGAGCAGTTCTTC. Translating it yields CASRVTSGVYNEQFF.

The chain employs TRBV29-1 and TRBJ2-2; the D gene is possibly TRBD1 (5 bases). Between the trimmed V and J ends, which lost 7 bases and 6 bases, there was a span of 12 bases. The V gene's germline CDR1 is SQVTM and CDR2 ANQGSEA. The CDR3 loop spans 12 amino acids. The CDR3 spells CSGSRVSGELFF. CDR3 sequence (DNA): TGCAGCGGTTCCAGGGTATCCGGGGAGCTGTTTTTT.

This chain joins TRBV9 and TRBJ2-1, with 9 bases that match TRBD2. CDR1 SGDLS and CDR2 YYNGEE come from the germline V gene. The trim removed 4 bases at V and 0 bases at J, leaving 17 bases unmatched. This CDR3 region has 20 residues. DNA for the CDR3: TGTGCCAGCAGCAACCCGCGCGGGAGGGTAGAAGAGGGCTCCTACAATGAGCAGTTCTTC. The encoded protein is CASSNPRGRVEEGSYNEQFF.

The table lists this clone with a count of one. V and J are TRBV7-3 and TRBJ2-4; no definite D call. The germline gives CDR1 SGHTA, CDR2 FQGTGA. Trimming left V 1 base short and J 0 bases short, with 7 bases between. The CDR3 loop spans 15 amino acids. The CDR3 reads CASSLIWLAKNIQYF. CDR3 DNA: TGTGCCAGCAGCTTAATTTGGCTAGCCAAAAACATTCAGTACTTC.

The chain is built from TRBV18 and TRBJ2-1, with a possible D match to TRBD2 (5 bases). This CDR3 is built from 14 residues. Per germline, CDR1 KGHSH and CDR2 LQKENI. V was clipped by 3 bases and J by 8 bases, with 14 bases between them. This chain's CDR3 is CASSPSLAGDEQFF. Here the CDR3 DNA reads TGTGCCAGCTCACCTTCGCTAGCCGGAGATGAGCAGTTCTTC.

This sequence joins TRBV19 and TRBJ2-1; no clear D gene. The CDR3 covers 13 residues. Trimming took 1 base from V and 3 from J, leaving 4 bases between them. CDR1 is LNHDA and CDR2 is SQIVND in the germline V gene (reference sequence). The CDR3 loop reads CASSIGDYNEQFF. CDR3 bases: TGTGCCAGTAGTATAGGAGACTACAATGAGCAGTTCTTC.

The rearrangement links TRBV9 to TRBJ2-2, with a tentative D call TRBD2 (5 bases). In germline, CDR1 is SGDLS, CDR2 YYNGEE. V shed 0 bases and J shed 1 base, with 7 bases lying between them. CDR3 size: 15 residues. The CDR3 sequence is CASSVAGKNTGELFF. For the CDR3, the DNA is TGTGCCAGCAGCGTAGCGGGAAAGAACACCGGGGAGCTGTTTTTT. Using reference TRBV9 and TRBJ2-2 for the parts outside the CDR3, the full variable domain is DSGVTQTPKHLITATGQRVTLRCSPRSGDLSVYWYQQSLDQGLQFLIQYYNGEERAKGNILERFSAQQFPDLHSELNLSSLELGDSALYFCASSVAGKNTGELFFGEGSRLTVL.

V and J are TRBV9 and TRBJ2-1, with 10 bases fitting TRBD2. The CDR3 runs to 16 residues. The ends lost 0 bases at V and 3 bases at J; junction bases unmatched: 3. CDR1 is SGDLS and CDR2 is YYNGEE in the germline V gene. This chain's CDR3 is CASSVGTSGLYNEQFF. The CDR3 nucleotides read TGTGCCAGCAGCGTAGGGACTAGCGGCCTCTACAATGAGCAGTTCTTC.

The V gene is TRBV19, the J gene TRBJ2-6, with 7 positions matching TRBD1. Unmatched junction bases numbered 5, after V lost 6 bases and J lost 0 bases. Germline V gene sequence: CDR1 LNHDA, CDR2 SQIVND (reference sequence). The CDR3 contains 16 residues. The CDR3 nucleotides read TGTGCCAGTAGAAAACAGGGGATCTCTGGGGCCAACGTCCTGACTTTC. Translating gives CASRKQGISGANVLTF.

The chain recombines TRBV4-1 with TRBJ2-1, with 11 bases that match TRBD2. CDR1 MGHRA and CDR2 YSYEKL come from the germline V gene. J lost 0 bases, V lost 2 bases, and 9 bases had no gene match. CDR3 length equals 19 residues. The CDR3 bases are TGCGCCAGCAGCCAATCTAGCGGGAGGCTAAGAAGCTCCTACAATGAGCAGTTCTTC. Translation: CASSQSSGRLRSSYNEQFF.

The chain employs TRBV18 and TRBJ2-7; tentatively, D is TRBD2 (6 bases). The CDR3 runs to 13 residues. V lost 6 bases and J lost 2, with 11 bases in between. CDR1 and CDR2 from the germline V gene are KGHSH and LQKENI. This CDR3 is CASSPAGAYEQYF. The CDR3 nucleotides are TGTGCCAGCTCGCCAGCGGGCGCCTACGAGCAGTACTTC.

The rearrangement uses TRBV7-2 and TRBJ2-5; the match to TRBD2 covers 8 bases. The CDR3 totals 17 residues. The J segment lost 1 base and the V segment lost 0 bases, leaving 7 bases of the junction unmatched. Germline CDR1 is SGHTA and CDR2 is FQGNSA. CDR3 nucleotide sequence: TGTGCCAGCAGCTTAGCCGGGGCGGGAGGCTTCCAAGAGACCCAGTACTTC. Translated, it gives CASSLAGAGGFQETQYF.

This clone was seen only a few times. The chain has TRBV27 and TRBJ2-5; TRBD2 matches at 12 bases. The junction had 9 bases not matched to a gene; V was cut back by 6 bases and J by 7 bases. Germline V gives CDR1 MNHEY, CDR2 SMNVEV (reference sequence). The length of the CDR3 is 15 residues. CDR3 protein: CASRDLAGGPGTQYF. CDR3 nucleotide sequence: TGTGCCAGCAGGGATCTAGCGGGAGGGCCGGGGACCCAGTACTTC.

The chain combines TRBV18 with TRBJ2-7; D not certain. This CDR3 has 11 residues. Trimming took off 6 bases at V and 3 bases at J, with 6 bases between the two ends. Germline assignment: CDR1 KGHSH and CDR2 LQKENI. The CDR3 loop is CASSFSYEQYF. In DNA form, the CDR3 reads TGTGCCAGCTCGTTCAGCTACGAGCAGTACTTC. The full variable domain, in which reference TRBV18 and TRBJ2-7 provide the parts outside the CDR3, is NAGVMQNPRHLVRRRGQEARLRCSPMKGHSHVYWYRQLPEEGLKFMVYLQKENIIDESGMPKERFSAEFPKEGPSILRIQQVVRGDSAAYFCASSFSYEQYFGPGTRLTVT.

V gene TRBV7-2 combines with J gene TRBJ2-1, with D possibly matching TRBD1 (6 bases). This CDR3 comprises 15 residues. Germline lookup yields CDR1 SGHTA and CDR2 FQGNSA. Trimming removed 3 bases at V and 3 bases at J, with 12 bases between. DNA of the CDR3: TGTGCCAGCAGCTTTACAGGGTCTAGCTACAATGAGCAGTTCTTC. This sequence encodes CASSFTGSSYNEQFF.

This clone was counted a few times. The chain links TRBV10-3 to TRBJ2-2; 14 bases align to TRBD2. V gave up 6 bases and J gave up 4 bases; unmatched junction bases: 7. CDR3 length equals 17 residues. The germline gives CDR1 ENHRY, CDR2 SYGVKD. CDR3 region: CAISLTSGRVGTGELFF. DNA of the CDR3: TGTGCCATCAGCCTGACTAGCGGGAGGGTAGGCACCGGGGAGCTGTTTTTT.

The chain carries TRBV9 and TRBJ2-7; 12 positions agree with TRBD2. In germline, CDR1 is SGDLS, CDR2 YYNGEE. V gave up 3 bases and J gave up 2 bases; unmatched junction bases: 3. CDR3 length: 15 amino acids. The CDR3 loop is CASSDGLAGPYEQYF. The CDR3 region has the DNA TGTGCCAGCAGCGACGGACTAGCGGGACCCTACGAGCAGTACTTC.